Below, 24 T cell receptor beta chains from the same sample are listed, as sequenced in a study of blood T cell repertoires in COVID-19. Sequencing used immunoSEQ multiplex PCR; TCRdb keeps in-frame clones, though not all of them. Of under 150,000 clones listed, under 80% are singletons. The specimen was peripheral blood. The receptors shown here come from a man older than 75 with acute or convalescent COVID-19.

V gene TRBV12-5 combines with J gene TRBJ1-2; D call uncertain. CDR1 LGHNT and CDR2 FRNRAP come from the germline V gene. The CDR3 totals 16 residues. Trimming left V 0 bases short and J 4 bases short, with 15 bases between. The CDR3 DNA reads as TGTGCTAGTGGTTTGGTCGACGGAGGGTTCACCTATGGCTACACCTTC. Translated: CASGLVDGGFTYGYTF.

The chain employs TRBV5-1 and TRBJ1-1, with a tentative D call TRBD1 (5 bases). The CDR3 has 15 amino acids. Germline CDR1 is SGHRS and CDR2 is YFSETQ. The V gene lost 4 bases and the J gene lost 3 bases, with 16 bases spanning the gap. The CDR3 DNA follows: TGCGCCAGCAGCACAACGGGGTGGGGGGACACTGAAGCTTTCTTT. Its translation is CASSTTGWGDTEAFF.

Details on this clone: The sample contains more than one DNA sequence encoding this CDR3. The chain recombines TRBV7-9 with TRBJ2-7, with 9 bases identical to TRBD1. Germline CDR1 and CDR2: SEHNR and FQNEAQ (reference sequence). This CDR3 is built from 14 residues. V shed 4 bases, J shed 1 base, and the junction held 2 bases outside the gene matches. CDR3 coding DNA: TGTGCCAGCAGCTCCGGGACAGGGTCCTACGAGCAGTACTTC. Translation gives CASSSGTGSYEQYF.

CDR3 in DNA: TGTGCCAGCAATTCCTACAGGGACGAGCAGTACTTC. Translation gives CASNSYRDEQYF. The chain combines TRBV2 with TRBJ2-7; D perhaps matches TRBD1 (6 bases). In germline, CDR1 is SNHLY, CDR2 FYNNEI. The germline V and J ends were trimmed by 7 bases and 5 bases, with 12 bases remaining between them. The CDR3 is made up of 12 amino acids.

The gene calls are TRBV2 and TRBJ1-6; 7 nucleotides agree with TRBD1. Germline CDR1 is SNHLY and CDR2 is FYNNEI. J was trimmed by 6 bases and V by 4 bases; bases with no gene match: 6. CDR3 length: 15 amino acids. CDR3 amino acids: CASSATGQVNSPLHF. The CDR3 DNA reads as TGTGCCAGCAGTGCCACCGGACAGGTTAATTCACCCCTCCACTTT.

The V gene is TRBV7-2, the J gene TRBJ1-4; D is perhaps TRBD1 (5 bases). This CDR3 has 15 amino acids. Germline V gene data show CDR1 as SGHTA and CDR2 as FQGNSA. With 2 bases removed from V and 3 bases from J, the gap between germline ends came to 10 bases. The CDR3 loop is CASSLWAGSNEKLFF. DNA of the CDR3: TGTGCCAGCAGCTTATGGGCAGGGTCTAATGAAAAACTGTTTTTT.

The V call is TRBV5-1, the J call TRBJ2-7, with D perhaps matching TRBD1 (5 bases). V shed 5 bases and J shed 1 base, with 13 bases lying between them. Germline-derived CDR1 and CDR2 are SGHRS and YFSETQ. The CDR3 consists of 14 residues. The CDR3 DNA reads TGCGCCAGCAGGGCGATGACAGCGTCCTACGAGCAGTACTTC. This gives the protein CASRAMTASYEQYF.

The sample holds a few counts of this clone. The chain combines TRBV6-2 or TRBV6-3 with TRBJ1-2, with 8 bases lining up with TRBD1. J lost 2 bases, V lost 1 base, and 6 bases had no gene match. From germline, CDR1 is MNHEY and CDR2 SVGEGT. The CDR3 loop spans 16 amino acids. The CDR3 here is CASSYFPGQENYGYTF. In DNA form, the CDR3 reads TGTGCCAGCAGTTACTTCCCGGGACAGGAGAACTATGGCTACACCTTC.

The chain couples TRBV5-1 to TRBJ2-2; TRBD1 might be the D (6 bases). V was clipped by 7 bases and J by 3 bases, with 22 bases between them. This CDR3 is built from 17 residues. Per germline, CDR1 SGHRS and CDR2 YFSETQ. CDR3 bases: TGCGCCAGCCCCCTCTTAACAGGGCAGTCGGACACCGGGGAGCTGTTTTTT. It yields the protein CASPLLTGQSDTGELFF.

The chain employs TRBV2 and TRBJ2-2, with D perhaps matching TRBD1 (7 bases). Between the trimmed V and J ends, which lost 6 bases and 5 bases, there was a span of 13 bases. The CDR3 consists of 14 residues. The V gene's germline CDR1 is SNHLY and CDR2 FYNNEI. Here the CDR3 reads CASREGARTGELFF. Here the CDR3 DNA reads TGTGCCAGCAGGGAGGGGGCAAGGACCGGGGAGCTGTTTTTT.

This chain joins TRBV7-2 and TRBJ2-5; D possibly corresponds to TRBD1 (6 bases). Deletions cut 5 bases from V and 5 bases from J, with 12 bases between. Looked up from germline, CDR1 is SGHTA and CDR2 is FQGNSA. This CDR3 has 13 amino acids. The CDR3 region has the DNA TGTGCCAGCAGCATCGGACAGAAGGAGACCCAGTACTTC. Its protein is CASSIGQKETQYF. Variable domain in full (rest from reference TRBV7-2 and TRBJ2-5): GAGVSQSPSNKVTEKGKDVELRCDPISGHTALYWYRQSLGQGLEFLIYFQGNSAPDKSGLPSDRFSAERTGGSVSTLTIQRTQQEDSAVYLCASSIGQKETQYFGPGTRLLVL.

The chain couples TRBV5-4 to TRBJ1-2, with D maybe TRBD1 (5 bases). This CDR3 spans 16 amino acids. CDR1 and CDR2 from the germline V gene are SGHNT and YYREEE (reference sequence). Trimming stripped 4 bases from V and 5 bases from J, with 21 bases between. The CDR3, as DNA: TGTGCCAGCAGCGGGGGGGGGTCGGGCCGGACATATGGCTACACCTTC. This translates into CASSGGGSGRTYGYTF.

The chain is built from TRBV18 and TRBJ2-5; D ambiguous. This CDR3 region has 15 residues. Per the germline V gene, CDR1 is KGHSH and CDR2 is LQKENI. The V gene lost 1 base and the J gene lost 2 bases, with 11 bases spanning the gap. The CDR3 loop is CASSPQPEIQETQYF. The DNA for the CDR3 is TGTGCCAGCTCACCACAGCCCGAGATACAAGAGACCCAGTACTTC.

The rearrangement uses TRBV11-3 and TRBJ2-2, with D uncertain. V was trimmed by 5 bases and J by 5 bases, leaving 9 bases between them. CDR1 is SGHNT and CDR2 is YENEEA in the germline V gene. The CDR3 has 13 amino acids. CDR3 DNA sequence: TGTGCCAGCAGCCGTCAGATGACCGGGGAGCTGTTTTTT. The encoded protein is CASSRQMTGELFF.

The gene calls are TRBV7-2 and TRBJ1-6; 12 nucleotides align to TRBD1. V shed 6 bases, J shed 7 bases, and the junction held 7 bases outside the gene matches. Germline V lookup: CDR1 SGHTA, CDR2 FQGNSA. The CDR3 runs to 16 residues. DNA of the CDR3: TGTGCCAGCAGTCCGGGACAGGGGGCAAGGAATTCACCCCTCCACTTT. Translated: CASSPGQGARNSPLHF.

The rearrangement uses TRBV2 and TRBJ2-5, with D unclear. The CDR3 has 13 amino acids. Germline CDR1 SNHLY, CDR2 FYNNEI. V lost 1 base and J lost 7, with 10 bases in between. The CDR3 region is CASSEGQVRTQYF. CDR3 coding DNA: TGTGCCAGCAGTGAAGGGCAGGTACGGACCCAGTACTTC.

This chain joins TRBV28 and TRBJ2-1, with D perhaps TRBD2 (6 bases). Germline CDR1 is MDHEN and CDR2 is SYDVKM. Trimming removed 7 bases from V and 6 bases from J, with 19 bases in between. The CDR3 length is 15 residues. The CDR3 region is CASTVSRGGTNEQFF. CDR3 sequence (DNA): TGTGCCAGCACCGTCAGTCGGGGAGGAACCAATGAGCAGTTCTTC.

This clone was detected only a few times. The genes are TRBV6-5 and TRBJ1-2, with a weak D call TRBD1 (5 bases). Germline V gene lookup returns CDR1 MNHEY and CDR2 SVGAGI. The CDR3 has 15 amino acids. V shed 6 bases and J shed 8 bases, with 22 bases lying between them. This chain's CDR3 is CASSLFGGATGGYTF. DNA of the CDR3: TGTGCCAGCAGCCTCTTCGGGGGAGCTACGGGAGGCTACACCTTC.

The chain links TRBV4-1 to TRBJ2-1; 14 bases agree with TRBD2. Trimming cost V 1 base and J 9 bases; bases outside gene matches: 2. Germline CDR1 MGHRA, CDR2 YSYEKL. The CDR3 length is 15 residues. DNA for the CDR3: TGCGCCAGCAGCCAAGTCGGACTAGCGGGGGGTGAGCAGTTCTTC. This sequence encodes CASSQVGLAGGEQFF.

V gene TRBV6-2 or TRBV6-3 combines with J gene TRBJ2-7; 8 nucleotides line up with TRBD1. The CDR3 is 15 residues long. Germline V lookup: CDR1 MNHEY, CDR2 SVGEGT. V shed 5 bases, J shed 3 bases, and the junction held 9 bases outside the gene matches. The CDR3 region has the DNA TGTGCCAGCAGTCATTCTAACAGGGGGATCTACGAGCAGTACTTC. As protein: CASSHSNRGIYEQYF.

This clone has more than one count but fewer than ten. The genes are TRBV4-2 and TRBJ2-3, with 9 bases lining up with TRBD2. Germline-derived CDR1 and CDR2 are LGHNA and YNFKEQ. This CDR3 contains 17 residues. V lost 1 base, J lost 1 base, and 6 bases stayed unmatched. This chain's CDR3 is CASSQATSGDGTDTQYF. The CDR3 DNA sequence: TGTGCCAGCAGCCAAGCGACTAGCGGAGACGGCACAGATACGCAGTATTTT.

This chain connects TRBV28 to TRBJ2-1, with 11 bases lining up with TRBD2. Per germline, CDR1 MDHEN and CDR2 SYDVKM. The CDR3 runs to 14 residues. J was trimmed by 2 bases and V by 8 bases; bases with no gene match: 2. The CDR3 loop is CASLTSGAYNEQFF. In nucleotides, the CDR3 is TGTGCCAGCTTGACTAGCGGGGCCTACAATGAGCAGTTCTTC.

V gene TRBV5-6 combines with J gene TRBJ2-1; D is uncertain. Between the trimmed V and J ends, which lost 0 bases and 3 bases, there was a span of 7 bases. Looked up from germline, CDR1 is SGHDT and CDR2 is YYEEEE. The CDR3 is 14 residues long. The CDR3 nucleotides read TGTGCCAGCAGCTTGGTTGCGGTCTACAATGAGCAGTTCTTC. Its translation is CASSLVAVYNEQFF.

The CDR3 bases are TGTGCCAGCAGCTCGGGACAGGGGATCAATGAGCAGTTCTTC. Translating it yields CASSSGQGINEQFF. The rearrangement links TRBV13 to TRBJ2-1; 10 bases line up with TRBD1. Germline V gene lookup returns CDR1 PRHDT and CDR2 FYEKMQ (reference sequence). J was trimmed by 6 bases and V by 4 bases; bases with no gene match: 3. The CDR3 contains 14 residues.